There are a few counts of the clone carrying this TCR beta chain. Expressed TCRB transcripts were sequenced after all isolated RNA was converted to cDNA. The repertoire was sequenced with immunoSEQ multiplex PCR; TCRdb's copy has only in-frame clones and lacks some. Of about 350,000 clones in the sample, about 20% are singletons; the top ten hold under 0.05%. The sample belongs to a study of beta chain features in type 1 diabetes. The single heparinised draw taken from each donor contained approximately 100 mL of blood on average. With V trimmed by 8 bases and J by 3 bases, 2 bases remained unmatched. The CDR3 has 11 amino acids. The germline CDR1 and CDR2 sequences are SQVTM and ANQGSEA.

V gene TRBV29-1 combines with J gene TRBJ1-2, with TRBD1 matching over 8 bases. The specimen was naive CD4+ T cells from blood. The TCR comes from a woman aged 18-35 years in good health. The CDR3 bases are TGCAGCTCGGGACAGGACTATGGCTACACCTTC. This codes for CSSGQDYGYTF. The variable domain in full, with the rest retrieved from reference TRBV29-1 and TRBJ1-2, is SAVISQKPSRDICQRGTSLTIQCQVDSQVTMMFWYRQQPGQSLTLIATANQGSEATYESGFVIDKFPISRPNLTFSTLTVSNMSPEDSSIYLCSSGQDYGYTFGSGTRLTVV.